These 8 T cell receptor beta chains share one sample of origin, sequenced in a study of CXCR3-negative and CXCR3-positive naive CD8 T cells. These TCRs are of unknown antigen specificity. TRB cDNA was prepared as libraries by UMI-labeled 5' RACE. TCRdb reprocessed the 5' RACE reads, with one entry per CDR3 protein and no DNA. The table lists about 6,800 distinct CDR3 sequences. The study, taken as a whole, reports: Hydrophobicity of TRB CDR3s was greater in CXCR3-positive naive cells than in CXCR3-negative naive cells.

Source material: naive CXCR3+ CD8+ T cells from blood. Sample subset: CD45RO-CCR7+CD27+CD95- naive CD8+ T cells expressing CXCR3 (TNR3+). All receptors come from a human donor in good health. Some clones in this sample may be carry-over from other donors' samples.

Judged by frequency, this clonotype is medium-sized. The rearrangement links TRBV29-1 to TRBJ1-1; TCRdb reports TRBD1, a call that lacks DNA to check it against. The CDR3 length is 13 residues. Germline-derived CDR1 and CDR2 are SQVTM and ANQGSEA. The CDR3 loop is CSVQTGGYTEAFF.

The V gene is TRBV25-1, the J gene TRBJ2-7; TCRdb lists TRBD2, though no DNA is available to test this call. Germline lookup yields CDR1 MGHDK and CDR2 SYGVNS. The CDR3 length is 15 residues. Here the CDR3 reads CASSEYTGPSYEQYF.

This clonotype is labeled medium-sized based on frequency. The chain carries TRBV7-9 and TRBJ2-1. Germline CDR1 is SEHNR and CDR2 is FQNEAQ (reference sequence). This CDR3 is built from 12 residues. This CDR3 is CASSLAEHEQFF.

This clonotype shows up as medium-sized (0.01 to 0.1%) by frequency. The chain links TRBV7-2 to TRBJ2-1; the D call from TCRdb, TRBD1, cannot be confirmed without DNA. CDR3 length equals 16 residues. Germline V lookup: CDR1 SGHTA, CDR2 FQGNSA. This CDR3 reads CASSLAGTGAYNEQFF. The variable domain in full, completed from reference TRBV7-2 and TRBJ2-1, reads GAGVSQSPSNKVTEKGKDVELRCDPISGHTALYWYRQSLGQGLEFLIYFQGNSAPDKSGLPSDRFSAERTGGSVSTLTIQRTQQEDSAVYLCASSLAGTGAYNEQFFGPGTRLTVL.

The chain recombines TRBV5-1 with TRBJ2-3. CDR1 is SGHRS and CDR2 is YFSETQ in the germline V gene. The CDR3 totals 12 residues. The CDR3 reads CASRYYTDTQYF.

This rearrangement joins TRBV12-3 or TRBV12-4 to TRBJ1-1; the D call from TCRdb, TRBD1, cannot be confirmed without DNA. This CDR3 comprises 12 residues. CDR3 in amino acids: CASSFGAGEAFF.

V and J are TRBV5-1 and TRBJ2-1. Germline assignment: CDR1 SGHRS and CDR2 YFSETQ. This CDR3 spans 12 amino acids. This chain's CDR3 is CASSLYPNEQFF.

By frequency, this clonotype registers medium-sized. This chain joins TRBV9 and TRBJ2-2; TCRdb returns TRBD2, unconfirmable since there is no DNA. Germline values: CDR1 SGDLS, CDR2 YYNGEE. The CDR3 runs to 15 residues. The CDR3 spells CASSVGDGATGELFF.